Listed below are T cell receptor beta chains from one sample, sequenced in a study of shared clonotypes between healthy human individuals. The assay was immunoSEQ multiplex PCR, and TCRdb's table has in-frame clones only and misses some. The table lists roughly 700,000 clones, roughly 70% of them singletons. The specimen was memory CD4+ T cells sorted from blood. The receptors were sampled from a woman aged 25 to 39 in good health. Both conserved end residues are part of each CDR3. The order of the fields is CDR3 length, V gene, J gene, D gene, clone size, CDR3 protein, CDR3 DNA. The D gene is left open where the match is weak. Clone size is stated in some rows and not others, as once, few, many or a class when expanded.

cdr3_length: 13
v_call: TRBV2
j_call: TRBJ2-5
d_call: -
clone_size: once
cdr3_aa: CASRAGVTETQYF
cdr3_nt: TGTGCCAGCAGGGCAGGGGTTACGGAGACCCAGTACTTC

cdr3_length: 13
v_call: TRBV5-8
j_call: TRBJ2-5
d_call: -
clone_size: -
cdr3_aa: CASRVYAQETQYF
cdr3_nt: TGTGCCAGCAGGGTCTACGCTCAAGAGACCCAGTACTTC

cdr3_length: 16
v_call: TRBV5-1
j_call: TRBJ2-1
d_call: -
clone_size: -
cdr3_aa: CASSLVSFGTENEQFF
cdr3_nt: TGCGCCAGCAGCTTGGTTTCGTTTGGGACGGAGAATGAGCAGTTCTTC

cdr3_length: 12
v_call: TRBV29-1
j_call: TRBJ1-1
d_call: -
clone_size: -
cdr3_aa: CSVHTGNTEAFF
cdr3_nt: TGCAGCGTTCATACAGGGAACACTGAAGCTTTCTTT

cdr3_length: 14
v_call: TRBV4-1
j_call: TRBJ2-5
d_call: -
clone_size: -
cdr3_aa: CASSQLRAEETQYF
cdr3_nt: TGCGCCAGCAGCCAGTTGCGGGCGGAAGAGACCCAGTACTTC

cdr3_length: 15
v_call: TRBV5-1
j_call: TRBJ2-6
d_call: -
clone_size: -
cdr3_aa: CASSHGTSGANVLTF
cdr3_nt: TGCGCCAGCAGCCACGGGACTTCTGGGGCCAACGTCCTGACTTTC

cdr3_length: 14
v_call: TRBV28
j_call: TRBJ2-1
d_call: TRBD1
clone_size: -
cdr3_aa: CASRETGLHNEQFF
cdr3_nt: TGTGCCAGCAGAGAGACAGGGCTCCACAATGAGCAGTTCTTC

cdr3_length: 15
v_call: TRBV25-1
j_call: TRBJ1-6
d_call: -
clone_size: -
cdr3_aa: CASSEDPRGNSPLHF
cdr3_nt: TGTGCCAGCAGTGAGGATCCCAGAGGAAATTCACCCCTCCACTTT

cdr3_length: 13
v_call: TRBV27
j_call: TRBJ1-1
d_call: -
clone_size: -
cdr3_aa: CASSLRGGTEAFF
cdr3_nt: TGTGCCAGCAGTTTACGGGGAGGCACTGAAGCTTTCTTT

cdr3_length: 16
v_call: TRBV4-1
j_call: TRBJ2-2
d_call: TRBD2
clone_size: -
cdr3_aa: CASSQISGTVPGELFF
cdr3_nt: TGCGCCAGCAGCCAGATTAGCGGGACGGTTCCCGGGGAGCTGTTTTTT

cdr3_length: 13
v_call: TRBV27
j_call: TRBJ1-1
d_call: -
clone_size: -
cdr3_aa: CASRLTNGVVAFF
cdr3_nt: TGTGCCAGCAGACTAACTAACGGAGTCGTAGCTTTCTTT

cdr3_length: 15
v_call: TRBV11-1
j_call: TRBJ2-1
d_call: -
clone_size: -
cdr3_aa: CASSKGAGSYNEQFF
cdr3_nt: TGTGCCAGCAGCAAGGGGGCGGGATCCTACAATGAGCAGTTCTTC

cdr3_length: 14
v_call: TRBV6-5
j_call: TRBJ2-7
d_call: -
clone_size: -
cdr3_aa: CASSYSPGSYEQYF
cdr3_nt: TGTGCCAGCAGTTACTCGCCAGGGAGTTACGAGCAGTACTTC

cdr3_length: 13
v_call: TRBV19
j_call: TRBJ2-1
d_call: TRBD2
clone_size: -
cdr3_aa: CASSMLAVTEQFF
cdr3_nt: TGTGCCAGTAGTATGCTAGCGGTTACGGAGCAGTTCTTC

cdr3_length: 15
v_call: TRBV18
j_call: TRBJ1-4
d_call: -
clone_size: -
cdr3_aa: CASSLHRDPNEKLFF
cdr3_nt: TGTGCCAGCTCACTCCACCGGGACCCTAATGAAAAACTGTTTTTT

cdr3_length: 14
v_call: TRBV2
j_call: TRBJ2-3
d_call: TRBD2
clone_size: -
cdr3_aa: CASSPAGVADTQYF
cdr3_nt: TGTGCCAGCAGTCCAGCGGGAGTTGCAGATACGCAGTATTTT

cdr3_length: 14
v_call: TRBV6-1
j_call: TRBJ1-2
d_call: -
clone_size: -
cdr3_aa: CASRGYGTVYGYTF
cdr3_nt: TGTGCCAGCAGAGGTTACGGGACGGTATATGGCTACACCTTC

cdr3_length: 14
v_call: TRBV4-1
j_call: TRBJ2-5
d_call: TRBD1
clone_size: -
cdr3_aa: CASSSIGGRKTQYF
cdr3_nt: TGCGCCAGCAGCTCTATAGGGGGCAGGAAGACCCAGTACTTC

cdr3_length: 14
v_call: TRBV4-1
j_call: TRBJ1-3
d_call: -
clone_size: few
cdr3_aa: CASSYPARKDTIYF
cdr3_nt: TGCGCCAGCAGCTACCCCGCCCGGAAGGACACCATATATTTT

cdr3_length: 12
v_call: TRBV7-9
j_call: TRBJ1-1
d_call: -
clone_size: -
cdr3_aa: CASSFGNTEAFF
cdr3_nt: TGTGCCAGCAGCTTTGGGAACACTGAAGCTTTCTTT

cdr3_length: 15
v_call: TRBV5-4
j_call: TRBJ2-7
d_call: TRBD2
clone_size: -
cdr3_aa: CASSFTSGSSYEQYF
cdr3_nt: TGTGCCAGCAGCTTCACTAGCGGGAGTTCCTACGAGCAGTACTTC

cdr3_length: 19
v_call: TRBV9
j_call: TRBJ1-1
d_call: TRBD1
clone_size: -
cdr3_aa: CASSQSRDRVLGMNTEAFF
cdr3_nt: TGTGCCAGCAGCCAGTCAAGGGACAGAGTGTTGGGAATGAACACTGAAGCTTTCTTT

cdr3_length: 15
v_call: TRBV25-1
j_call: TRBJ2-1
d_call: -
clone_size: -
cdr3_aa: CASSRTESSYNEQFF
cdr3_nt: TGTGCCAGCAGTCGTACAGAGAGCTCCTACAATGAGCAGTTCTTC

cdr3_length: 13
v_call: TRBV28
j_call: TRBJ2-4
d_call: -
clone_size: -
cdr3_aa: CASSGQNLNIQYF
cdr3_nt: TGTGCCAGCAGTGGACAGAACCTAAACATTCAGTACTTC

cdr3_length: 12
v_call: TRBV2
j_call: TRBJ1-2
d_call: -
clone_size: once
cdr3_aa: CASRYGGYGYTF
cdr3_nt: TGTGCCAGCAGGTACGGGGGCTATGGCTACACCTTC

cdr3_length: 14
v_call: TRBV5-1
j_call: TRBJ1-5
d_call: -
clone_size: -
cdr3_aa: CASSLEQGAQPQHF
cdr3_nt: TGCGCCAGCAGCTTGGAACAGGGAGCTCAGCCCCAGCATTTT

cdr3_length: 17
v_call: TRBV25-1
j_call: TRBJ2-1
d_call: TRBD2
clone_size: -
cdr3_aa: CASSESTSGSSYNEQFF
cdr3_nt: TGTGCCAGCAGTGAATCGACTAGCGGGAGCTCCTACAATGAGCAGTTCTTC

cdr3_length: 15
v_call: TRBV7-9
j_call: TRBJ1-3
d_call: -
clone_size: once
cdr3_aa: CASIDTGISVNTIYF
cdr3_nt: TGTGCCAGCATTGACACGGGGATATCCGTAAACACCATATATTTT

cdr3_length: 17
v_call: TRBV9
j_call: TRBJ1-2
d_call: TRBD1
clone_size: -
cdr3_aa: CASSAAPRTGLGYGYTF
cdr3_nt: TGTGCCAGCAGCGCCGCCCCCAGGACAGGGTTGGGCTATGGCTACACCTTC

cdr3_length: 14
v_call: TRBV5-1
j_call: TRBJ2-3
d_call: -
clone_size: -
cdr3_aa: CASSLAGGTDTQYF
cdr3_nt: TGCGCCAGCAGCTTGGCTGGGGGCACAGATACGCAGTATTTT

cdr3_length: 17
v_call: TRBV5-1
j_call: TRBJ2-1
d_call: TRBD2
clone_size: once
cdr3_aa: CASSLDPTAGGYNEQFF
cdr3_nt: TGCGCCAGCAGCTTGGATCCGACAGCGGGAGGCTACAATGAGCAGTTCTTC

cdr3_length: 14
v_call: TRBV10-1
j_call: TRBJ2-7
d_call: -
clone_size: -
cdr3_aa: CASGPGGVPYEQYF
cdr3_nt: TGCGCCAGCGGGCCCGGGGGCGTCCCCTACGAGCAGTACTTC

cdr3_length: 17
v_call: TRBV19
j_call: TRBJ1-5
d_call: -
clone_size: -
cdr3_aa: CASSIDRRQGRDQPQHF
cdr3_nt: TGTGCCAGTAGTATAGATCGTCGCCAGGGCCGGGATCAGCCCCAGCATTTT

cdr3_length: 14
v_call: TRBV6-1
j_call: TRBJ1-2
d_call: -
clone_size: -
cdr3_aa: CASTSGRSRDGYTF
cdr3_nt: TGTGCCAGCACCTCGGGGAGATCCAGGGACGGCTACACCTTC

cdr3_length: 14
v_call: TRBV6-6
j_call: TRBJ2-7
d_call: -
clone_size: -
cdr3_aa: CASSVAEKTYEQYF
cdr3_nt: TGTGCCAGCAGTGTAGCGGAGAAGACCTACGAGCAGTACTTC

cdr3_length: 16
v_call: TRBV5-1
j_call: TRBJ1-2
d_call: TRBD1
clone_size: few
cdr3_aa: CASSRLRGQLNYGYTF
cdr3_nt: TGCGCCAGCAGCCGCCTAAGGGGACAGCTTAACTATGGCTACACCTTC

cdr3_length: 14
v_call: TRBV28
j_call: TRBJ2-7
d_call: -
clone_size: -
cdr3_aa: CASLGRPVIYEQYF
cdr3_nt: TGTGCCTCCCTAGGACGGCCGGTCATCTACGAGCAGTACTTC

cdr3_length: 13
v_call: TRBV7-9
j_call: TRBJ1-4
d_call: -
clone_size: -
cdr3_aa: CASSLLPLKKLFF
cdr3_nt: TGTGCCAGCAGCCTGCTGCCGTTGAAAAAACTGTTTTTT

cdr3_length: 16
v_call: TRBV5-1
j_call: TRBJ2-5
d_call: -
clone_size: -
cdr3_aa: CASSQTHSSTQETQYF
cdr3_nt: TGCGCCAGCAGCCAAACGCATTCATCAACTCAAGAGACCCAGTACTTC

cdr3_length: 12
v_call: TRBV11-2
j_call: TRBJ2-3
d_call: -
clone_size: many
cdr3_aa: CASSTDRNTQYF
cdr3_nt: TGTGCCAGCAGCACAGACAGGAATACGCAGTATTTT

cdr3_length: 13
v_call: TRBV2
j_call: TRBJ2-1
d_call: -
clone_size: -
cdr3_aa: CASSEGRVNEQFF
cdr3_nt: TGTGCCAGCAGTGAAGGGCGGGTCAATGAGCAGTTCTTC

cdr3_length: 16
v_call: TRBV9
j_call: TRBJ2-3
d_call: TRBD2
clone_size: -
cdr3_aa: CASSVVAGARTDTQYF
cdr3_nt: TGTGCCAGCAGCGTAGTGGCGGGAGCCCGCACAGATACGCAGTATTTT

cdr3_length: 17
v_call: TRBV4-1
j_call: TRBJ2-5
d_call: TRBD2
clone_size: few
cdr3_aa: CASSQEFRTSGGETQYF
cdr3_nt: TGCGCCAGCAGCCAAGAATTCAGGACTAGCGGGGGAGAGACCCAGTACTTC

cdr3_length: 15
v_call: TRBV25-1
j_call: TRBJ1-4
d_call: -
clone_size: -
cdr3_aa: CASSERGGSNEKLFF
cdr3_nt: TGTGCCAGCAGTGAACGAGGGGGTTCTAATGAAAAACTGTTTTTT

cdr3_length: 18
v_call: TRBV5-1
j_call: TRBJ2-2
d_call: -
clone_size: -
cdr3_aa: CASSLGRTQRTNTGELFF
cdr3_nt: TGCGCCAGCAGCTTGGGTAGGACCCAGAGAACGAACACCGGGGAGCTGTTTTTT

cdr3_length: 17
v_call: TRBV28
j_call: TRBJ1-4
d_call: TRBD1
clone_size: -
cdr3_aa: CASSSGTGGLSNEKLFF
cdr3_nt: TGTGCCAGCAGTTCCGGGACAGGGGGCTTGTCTAATGAAAAACTGTTTTTT

cdr3_length: 13
v_call: TRBV7-9
j_call: TRBJ1-1
d_call: -
clone_size: -
cdr3_aa: CASMRGADTEAFF
cdr3_nt: TGTGCCAGCATGAGGGGGGCGGACACTGAAGCTTTCTTT

cdr3_length: 13
v_call: TRBV27
j_call: TRBJ2-2
d_call: -
clone_size: many
cdr3_aa: CASSISYTGELFF
cdr3_nt: TGTGCCAGCAGTATTTCCTACACCGGGGAGCTGTTTTTT

cdr3_length: 12
v_call: TRBV7-8
j_call: TRBJ2-7
d_call: -
clone_size: -
cdr3_aa: CASSLEGVEQYF
cdr3_nt: TGTGCCAGCAGCTTAGAAGGGGTCGAGCAGTACTTC

cdr3_length: 14
v_call: TRBV19
j_call: TRBJ2-7
d_call: -
clone_size: -
cdr3_aa: CASSIGRGAYEQYF
cdr3_nt: TGTGCCAGTAGTATCGGACGGGGCGCCTACGAGCAGTACTTC

cdr3_length: 15
v_call: TRBV6-5
j_call: TRBJ1-2
d_call: TRBD1
clone_size: -
cdr3_aa: CASRPQAQGVSGYTF
cdr3_nt: TGTGCCAGCAGGCCGCAGGCGCAGGGGGTCAGTGGCTACACCTTC

cdr3_length: 15
v_call: TRBV5-1
j_call: TRBJ2-3
d_call: TRBD2
clone_size: -
cdr3_aa: CASSLGPAGVDTQYF
cdr3_nt: TGCGCCAGCAGCTTGGGTCCAGCGGGAGTTGATACGCAGTATTTT

cdr3_length: 16
v_call: TRBV5-1
j_call: TRBJ2-7
d_call: TRBD1
clone_size: few
cdr3_aa: CASSRRQGKTSYEQYF
cdr3_nt: TGCGCCAGCAGCCGGCGACAGGGCAAAACTTCCTACGAGCAGTACTTC

cdr3_length: 16
v_call: TRBV7-9
j_call: TRBJ2-2
d_call: -
clone_size: once
cdr3_aa: CASSTWRPLLTGELFF
cdr3_nt: TGTGCCAGCAGTACCTGGAGGCCCCTACTCACCGGGGAGCTGTTTTTT

cdr3_length: 15
v_call: TRBV28
j_call: TRBJ2-2
d_call: -
clone_size: -
cdr3_aa: CASSLEAANTGELFF
cdr3_nt: TGTGCCAGCAGTTTAGAAGCGGCTAACACCGGGGAGCTGTTTTTT

cdr3_length: 16
v_call: TRBV28
j_call: TRBJ2-7
d_call: -
clone_size: many
cdr3_aa: CASRMRTSHSSYEQYF
cdr3_nt: TGTGCCAGCAGAATGAGGACTTCCCATTCCTCCTACGAGCAGTACTTC

cdr3_length: 14
v_call: TRBV6-5
j_call: TRBJ1-2
d_call: -
clone_size: few
cdr3_aa: CASRGDRRNYGYTF
cdr3_nt: TGTGCCAGCAGGGGGGACCGCCGAAACTATGGCTACACCTTC

cdr3_length: 13
v_call: TRBV19
j_call: TRBJ2-2
d_call: -
clone_size: once
cdr3_aa: CASSERVPGELFF
cdr3_nt: TGTGCCAGTAGTGAAAGGGTTCCCGGGGAGCTGTTTTTT

cdr3_length: 13
v_call: TRBV6-6
j_call: TRBJ2-7
d_call: TRBD2
clone_size: -
cdr3_aa: CASSPGGGPEQYF
cdr3_nt: TGTGCCAGCAGCCCCGGCGGGGGTCCGGAGCAGTACTTC

cdr3_length: 14
v_call: TRBV6-1
j_call: TRBJ2-7
d_call: -
clone_size: many
cdr3_aa: CASSEGQGGPEQYF
cdr3_nt: TGTGCCAGCAGTGAAGGGCAGGGGGGACCCGAGCAGTACTTC